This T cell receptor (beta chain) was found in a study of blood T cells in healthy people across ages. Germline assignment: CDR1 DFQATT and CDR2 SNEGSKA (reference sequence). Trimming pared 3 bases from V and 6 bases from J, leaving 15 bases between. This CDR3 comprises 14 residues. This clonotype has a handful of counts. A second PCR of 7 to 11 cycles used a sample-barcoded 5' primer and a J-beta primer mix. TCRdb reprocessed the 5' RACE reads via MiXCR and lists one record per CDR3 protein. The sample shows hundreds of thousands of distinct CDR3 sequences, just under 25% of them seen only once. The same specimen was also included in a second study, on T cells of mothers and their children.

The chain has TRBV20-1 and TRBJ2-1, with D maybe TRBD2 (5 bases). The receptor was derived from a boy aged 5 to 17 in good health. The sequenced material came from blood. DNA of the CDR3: TGCAGTGCTAGTGCGGGTTTAGAGAGCAATGAGCAGTTCTTC. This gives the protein CSASAGLESNEQFF.